This entry features one T cell receptor (beta chain) sequence. This clone has a single count. The antigen it binds to is not known. The record has no base qualities; no much larger clone is one base away. The protocol used for the library was the immunoSEQ multiplex PCR assay. This immuneACCESS table, as held by TCRdb, lists in-frame sequences with V and J called but not all clones. Of the missing ones, under half trace to an unresolved V gene in checked studies; the others have no known cause. Counted in this sample were about 60,000 clones; 92% of them appeared once. Around 2.3% of the sample is taken by the ten largest. The CDR3, cysteine through phenylalanine, is 15 amino acids long. Only the CDR3 part of the read is kept: 45 bases, read in frame from the first base. CDR1 and CDR2 (SGHVS, FNYEAQ) derive from the germline V gene. At the junction V is shortened by 4 bases and J by 5 bases; bases outside the gene matches: 6.

These data belong to a study of T cell changes during pregnancy in multiple sclerosis (dated 2019 in TCRdb). Broadly, across the study: The study looked at changes in the T cell repertoire across pregnancy in women with multiple sclerosis.

The V and J genes are TRBV7-6 and TRBJ2-5; TRBD1 lines up with 11 middle nucleotides. The source is a female donor with multiple sclerosis, enrolled in a pregnancy study. The sample was peripheral blood, taken in the first trimester of pregnancy. The CDR3 in this case is CASSSGTGGRETQYF. The DNA sequence is given as TGTGCCAGCAGCTCCGGGACAGGGGGAAGGGAGACCCAGTACTTC.